Below, 26 T cell receptor beta chains from the same sample are listed, as sequenced in a study of T cells in Graves' hyperthyroidism and ophthalmopathy. It was RNA transcripts that yielded the amplified TCR beta CDR3 regions. First-round RT-PCR with HTBI primers amplified the TCR CDR3 region. Each CDR3 protein gets one entry after TCRdb re-called the multiplex PCR reads with MiXCR. The sample holds about 520,000 distinct CDR3 sequences, around 20% seen once. The sample comprised blood. The receptor set was obtained from a young man with Graves' hyperthyroidism.

The V and J genes are TRBV12-5 and TRBJ2-2, with D possibly being TRBD1 or TRBD2 (5 bases each). The CDR3 extends over 15 amino acids. The germline gives CDR1 LGHNT, CDR2 FRNRAP. Trimming cost V 2 bases and J 0 bases, with 7 bases left between them. The chain's CDR3 is CASGLRGPNTGELFF. The CDR3 DNA is TGTGCTAGTGGTTTGCGGGGACCGAACACCGGGGAGCTGTTTTTT.

In its sample, this clonotype was seen many times. This chain connects TRBV28 to TRBJ1-1; D is possibly TRBD1 (5 bases). Germline V gives CDR1 MDHEN, CDR2 SYDVKM. The CDR3 contains 13 residues. V gave up 3 bases and J gave up 6 bases, with 11 bases separating them. CDR3 sequence (DNA): TGTGCCAGCAGTTTTGGGGGTTTCCCTGAAGCTTTCTTT. Translation gives CASSFGGFPEAFF.

The CDR3: CASSLAKTYEQYF. In DNA form, the CDR3 reads TGCGCCAGCAGCTTGGCTAAAACCTACGAGCAGTACTTC. The V call is TRBV5-1, the J call TRBJ2-7; D is ambiguous. The CDR3 runs to 13 residues. V lost 0 bases, J lost 2 bases, and 6 bases lay in between. Germline CDR1 reads SGHRS; CDR2 reads YFSETQ. The entire variable domain, with the rest obtained from reference TRBV5-1 and TRBJ2-7, is as follows: KAGVTQTPRYLIKTRGQQVTLSCSPISGHRSVSWYQQTPGQGLQFLFEYFSETQRNKGNFPGRFSGRQFSNSRSEMNVSTLELGDSALYLCASSLAKTYEQYFGPGTRLTVT.

The V and J genes are TRBV12-3 or TRBV12-4 and TRBJ1-2, with 11 bases identical to TRBD1. The V segment lost 5 bases and the J segment 8 bases; nucleotides outside the gene matches: 13. The CDR3 sequence is 16 residues long. The CDR3 sequence is CASSHTRGTGGAGYTF. DNA of the CDR3: TGTGCCAGCAGTCATACCAGAGGGACAGGGGGGGCCGGCTACACCTTC.

This chain uses TRBV10-3 with TRBJ1-1; possibly TRBD1 for D (5 bases). The V end lost 8 bases, the J end lost 5 bases, and 15 bases lay between the germline ends. The CDR3 is 13 amino acids. Germline lookup yields CDR1 ENHRY and CDR2 SYGVKD. The CDR3 here is CAIGAGRETEAFF. The CDR3 DNA reads as TGTGCCATCGGGGCCGGGCGGGAGACTGAAGCTTTCTTT.

The sample holds many counts of this clonotype. J is TRBJ1-2 and V is TRBV6-1; D might be TRBD1 (5 bases). V shed 5 bases and J shed 4 bases, with 11 bases lying between them. This CDR3 has 13 residues. Germline V lookup: CDR1 MNHNS, CDR2 SASEGT. The CDR3 spells CASSPGHSYGYTF. CDR3 nucleotides: TGTGCCAGCAGTCCCGGACATTCCTATGGCTACACCTTC.

This clonotype was observed at least ten times. A much more abundant neighbour one base away suggests this may be a read error. The chain joins TRBV29-1 to TRBJ2-5; tentative D call: TRBD1 (6 bases). Trimming pared 5 bases from V and 5 bases from J, leaving 6 bases between. The germline gives CDR1 SQVTM, CDR2 ANQGSEA. The CDR3 sequence is 10 residues long. The CDR3 protein is CSVQGETQYF. The DNA of the CDR3 is TGCAGCGTTCAGGGGGAGACCCAGTACTTC.

This clonotype was detected ten times or more. Here the CDR3 DNA reads TGTGCCAGCAGTCTCACCCCTCAGGATGGCTACACCTTC. Amino acids: CASSLTPQDGYTF. The chain employs TRBV27 and TRBJ1-2; D not resolved. The CDR3 is 13 residues long. CDR1 is MNHEY, CDR2 SMNVEV, per germline (reference sequence). V lost 5 bases and J lost 6, with 13 bases in between.

This clonotype was seen a handful of times. The gene calls are TRBV19 and TRBJ1-1; TRBD1 matches at 12 bases. CDR3 length: 16 amino acids. The J segment lost 4 bases and the V segment lost 2 bases, leaving 5 bases of the junction unmatched. Germline-derived CDR1 and CDR2 are LNHDA and SQIVND (reference sequence). The CDR3 nucleotides are TGTGCCAGTAGTATAATGGGACAGGGGGCCGGCACTGAAGCTTTCTTT. Amino acid sequence: CASSIMGQGAGTEAFF.

The J gene is TRBJ2-7, the V gene TRBV12-3 or TRBV12-4, with TRBD2 matching over 7 bases. The CDR3 covers 15 residues. The V and J ends lost 4 bases and 3 bases, in that order; junction bases with no gene match: 9. The CDR3 nucleotides are TGTGCCAGCAGTTACGAGGGGCAGCGGGGCTACGAGCAGTACTTC. Protein product: CASSYEGQRGYEQYF.

The V gene is TRBV29-1, the J gene TRBJ1-1; a weak D match, TRBD1 (6 bases). V shed 5 bases and J shed 6 bases, with 28 bases lying between them. Germline CDR1 and CDR2: SQVTM and ANQGSEA. The CDR3 loop spans 17 amino acids. DNA for the CDR3: TGCAGCGTTCTTGGGACAAGTCTTTCTCAGGTTTTGTCTGAAGCTTTCTTT. Translated, it gives CSVLGTSLSQVLSEAFF.

This clonotype was recorded at least ten times. CDR3 amino acids: CSARGTSTYGYTF. CDR3 coding DNA: TGCAGTGCTAGGGGCACCTCCACTTATGGCTACACCTTC. This rearrangement joins TRBV20-1 to TRBJ1-2; D remains ambiguous. This CDR3 contains 13 residues. CDR1 is DFQATT and CDR2 is SNEGSKA in the germline V gene (reference sequence). V lost 3 bases and J 5 bases, leaving 13 bases between the germline ends.

There are many counts of this clonotype. This chain links TRBV12-3 or TRBV12-4 with TRBJ1-1; 8 bases map to TRBD1. CDR3 length equals 17 residues. With V trimmed by 6 bases and J by 0 bases, 12 bases remained unmatched. CDR3 residues: CASRRTGRMTMNTEAFF. The CDR3 DNA is TGTGCCAGCAGAAGGACAGGGAGAATGACTATGAACACTGAAGCTTTCTTT.

This clonotype was recorded many times. The chain carries TRBV24-1 and TRBJ2-2, with 9 positions matching TRBD1. This CDR3 has 14 amino acids. Trimming removed 9 bases from V and 5 bases from J; junction bases left unmatched: 6. Germline V CDR1 and CDR2: KGHDR, SFDVKD. DNA of the CDR3: TGTGCCACCGCCGGGACAGGGATAACCGGGGAGCTGTTTTTT. Its protein is CATAGTGITGELFF.

This clonotype was counted at least ten times. V usage is TRBV6-1 and J usage is TRBJ1-2; no clear D gene. This CDR3 comprises 12 residues. V was cut by 5 bases and J by 11 bases, with 15 bases left in between. Germline V CDR1 and CDR2: MNHNS, SASEGT. As DNA, the CDR3 is TGTGCCAGCAGTCGATACGACAAAGGTTACACCTTC. Amino acid sequence: CASSRYDKGYTF.

This clonotype came up many times. This chain links TRBV6-2 or TRBV6-3 with TRBJ1-1, with TRBD1 identical over 8 bases. This CDR3 is 11 amino acids long. The V gene's germline CDR1 is MNHEY and CDR2 SVGEGT. V dropped 6 bases and J dropped 8; count of bases not matched to a gene: 2. The CDR3 spells CASRQGVEAFF. The CDR3, as DNA: TGTGCCAGCAGACAGGGGGTGGAAGCTTTCTTT.

This clonotype was seen many times. The CDR3 loop reads CASSLGTGIRSEQYF. CDR3 nucleotides: TGCGCCAGCAGCTTGGGGACAGGGATCCGATCCGAGCAGTACTTC. The chain combines TRBV5-1 with TRBJ2-7, with TRBD1 matching over 8 bases. V lost 0 bases, J lost 6 bases, and 8 bases stayed unmatched. This CDR3 contains 15 residues. Germline CDR1 reads SGHRS; CDR2 reads YFSETQ.

This clonotype was observed a handful of times. The chain's CDR3 is CASPQGRAVQPQHF. The DNA of the CDR3 is TGTGCCAGCCCTCAGGGGAGGGCGGTTCAGCCCCAGCATTTT. The chain has TRBV28 and TRBJ1-5; tentative D call: TRBD1 (6 bases). Deletions cut 8 bases from V and 6 bases from J, with 17 bases between. CDR1 is MDHEN and CDR2 is SYDVKM in the germline V gene. CDR3 length: 14 amino acids. Based on the CDR3 plus reference TRBV28 and TRBJ1-5, the full variable domain is DVKVTQSSRYLVKRTGEKVFLECVQDMDHENMFWYRQDPGLGLRLIYFSYDVKMKEKGDIPEGYSVSREKKERFSLILESASTNQTSMYLCASPQGRAVQPQHFGDGTRLSIL.

Concerning this clonotype: Germline and junction disagree at one end, which may indicate a read error. The chain links TRBV12-3 or TRBV12-4 to TRBJ1-5; D unclear. This CDR3 has 12 amino acids. The CDR3 protein is CSSSFVGQPQHF. In DNA, the CDR3 is TGTTCCAGCAGTTTTGTGGGTCAGCCCCAGCATTTT.

This clonotype has just a few counts. The chain combines TRBV12-3 or TRBV12-4 with TRBJ2-5; D not certain. The CDR3 has 12 residues. Trimming took 7 bases from V and 2 from J, leaving 8 bases between them. The DNA for the CDR3 is TGTGCCAGCATTCTTCCACAAGAGACCCAGTACTTC. Translation gives CASILPQETQYF.

The chain joins TRBV5-4 to TRBJ1-1, with D unresolved. Trimming took off 1 base at V and 0 bases at J, with 10 bases between the two ends. Germline values: CDR1 SGHNT, CDR2 YYREEE (reference sequence). The CDR3 sequence is 15 residues long. CDR3: CASSLYQLMNTEAFF. The CDR3 coding sequence is TGTGCCAGCAGCTTGTACCAGCTCATGAACACTGAAGCTTTCTTT.

This clonotype has at least ten counts. The CDR3 DNA reads as TGCAGTGCTAGAGATAAAGGGATGGGGGACAATCAGCCCCAGCATTTT. This translates into CSARDKGMGDNQPQHF. The chain employs TRBV20-1 and TRBJ1-5; D may be TRBD1 (5 bases). This CDR3 is 16 amino acids long. The V end lost 0 bases, the J end lost 3 bases, and 15 bases lay between the germline ends. Germline V gene sequence: CDR1 DFQATT, CDR2 SNEGSKA (reference sequence).

V usage is TRBV11-2 and J usage is TRBJ1-2, with 10 nucleotides matching TRBD1. V was pared by 5 bases and J by 8 bases, with 11 bases of the junction left unmatched. Germline V gene data show CDR1 as SGHAT and CDR2 as FQNNGV. This CDR3 region has 15 residues. Written as DNA, the CDR3 is TGTGCCAGCAGCCCAGACGGACAGGGGGTGGACGGCTACACCTTC. Translated, it gives CASSPDGQGVDGYTF.

In this sample, this clonotype turned up many times. V usage is TRBV20-1 and J usage is TRBJ1-5; D call uncertain. CDR1 and CDR2 from the germline V gene are DFQATT and SNEGSKA (reference sequence). CDR3 length: 16 amino acids. V dropped 0 bases and J dropped 0 bases, with 12 bases sitting between them. DNA for the CDR3: TGCAGTGCTAGAGATGGTGGGAGATATAGCAATCAGCCCCAGCATTTT. This gives the protein CSARDGGRYSNQPQHF.

This clonotype has ten or more counts. This chain uses TRBV15 with TRBJ1-2; D is perhaps TRBD1 (6 bases). CDR3 length equals 12 residues. Between the trimmed V and J ends, which lost 2 bases and 12 bases, there was a span of 13 bases. Looked up from germline, CDR1 is LNHNV and CDR2 is YYDKDF (reference sequence). DNA of the CDR3: TGTGCCACCAGCAGACGAATCAGGGGAAACACCTTC. Amino acids: CATSRRIRGNTF.

This clonotype was counted at least ten times. This sequence joins TRBV6-2 or TRBV6-3 and TRBJ2-5; TRBD2 aligns across 13 bases. V gave up 5 bases and J gave up 1 base; unmatched junction bases: 10. This CDR3 is built from 18 residues. CDR1 is MNHEY, CDR2 SVGEGT, per germline. The CDR3 DNA reads as TGTGCCAGCAGTCAACGACTAGCGGGGGGCCCGCCCCAAGAGACCCAGTACTTC. As protein: CASSQRLAGGPPQETQYF.